The T cell receptor beta chain described here comes from a study of blood T cell repertoires in COVID-19. Per the authors' pipeline: The authors estimated nucleated cell counts from reference gene primer amplification. TCRdb's copy holds only in-frame clones and misses some; the assay was immunoSEQ multiplex PCR. V and J calls and clone size are as listed in that table; D and trimming were resolved from the DNA. The sample carries 88,000 or so clones, 75% to 90% recorded once. This CDR3 is 13 amino acids long. Germline trimming cut 2 bases from V and 10 bases from J; bases unmatched to any gene: 7. The sequenced sample was peripheral blood. This sequence originates from a man between 60 and 75 years old with acute or convalescent COVID-19. The genes are TRBV12-3 or TRBV12-4 and TRBJ1-2; 7 bases align to TRBD1. CDR3: CASSLKQGTLYTF. CDR3 DNA: TGTGCCAGCAGTTTAAAACAGGGGACCCTCTACACCTTC.